Below, one TCR beta chain is given with its context. This record belongs to a study of blood T cells in healthy people across ages. A J-beta primer mix and a sample-barcoded 5' primer were used in a second PCR of roughly 6 to 11 cycles. MiXCR was run by TCRdb on the 5' RACE reads, yielding one entry per CDR3 protein. The sample holds about 800,000 distinct CDR3 sequences, 20% to 30% seen once. Germline assignment: CDR1 SGHAT and CDR2 FQNNGV. The CDR3 runs 14 residues. V lost 1 base to trimming and J lost 6 bases, with 12 bases between them. This sample was shared with a second study, whose subject was T cells of mothers and their children. As reported in that work: Three healthy Caucasian mothers, along with their six children, served as the donors. Sample barcodes and 2-4 random nucleotides were added by the M1S primer of the second PCR.

Sequencing was done on a sample of blood. This clonotype was obtained from a boy aged 10-17 years in good health. The chain couples TRBV11-2 to TRBJ1-1; tentative D call: TRBD1 (6 bases). The CDR3 bases are TGTGCCAGCAGCTTAGTCAGGGGTACCGCTGAAGCTTTCTTT. Residues: CASSLVRGTAEAFF.